The entry below describes one TCR beta chain. Its antigen is currently unknown. TCRdb's copy holds only in-frame clones and misses some; the assay was immunoSEQ multiplex PCR. Of 90,000 to 150,000 clones in the sample, around 90% are singletons; the top ten hold approximately 2.6%. These data belong to a study of T cell responses to AZD1222 COVID-19 vaccine. The study, taken as a whole, reports: Baseline serostatus was positive in only a handful of AZD1222 recipients. Only after the peak T cell response were repertoires sampled.

Between the trimmed V and J ends, which lost 3 bases and 5 bases, there was a span of 16 bases. The CDR3 is made up of 15 amino acids. Germline V CDR1 and CDR2: MNHEY, SMNVEV (reference sequence). Sequencing was performed on peripheral blood, taken 28 days after the second AZD1222 dose. The source is an adult who received the AZD1222 COVID-19 vaccine. The V call is TRBV27, the J call TRBJ1-1; TRBD1 might be the D (5 bases). The CDR3 nucleotides read TGTGCCAGCAGTTTCGGCAGGGCTTTCCGGACTGAAGCTTTCTTT. Translation: CASSFGRAFRTEAFF.